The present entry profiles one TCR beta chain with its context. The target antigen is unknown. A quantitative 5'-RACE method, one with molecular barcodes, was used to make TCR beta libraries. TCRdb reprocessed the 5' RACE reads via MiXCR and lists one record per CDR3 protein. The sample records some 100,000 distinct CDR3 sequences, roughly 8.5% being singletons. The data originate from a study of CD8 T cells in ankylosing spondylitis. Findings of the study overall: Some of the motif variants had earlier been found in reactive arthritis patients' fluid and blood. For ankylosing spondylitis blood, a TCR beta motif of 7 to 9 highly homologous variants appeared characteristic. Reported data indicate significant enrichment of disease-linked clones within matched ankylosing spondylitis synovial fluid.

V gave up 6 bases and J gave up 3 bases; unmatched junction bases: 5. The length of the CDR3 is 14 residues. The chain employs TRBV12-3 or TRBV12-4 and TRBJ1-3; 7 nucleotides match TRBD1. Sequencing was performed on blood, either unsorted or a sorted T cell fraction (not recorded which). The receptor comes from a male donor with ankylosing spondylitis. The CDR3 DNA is TGTGCCAGCAGCTTGACAGGGCTTGGAAACACCATATATTTT. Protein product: CASSLTGLGNTIYF.